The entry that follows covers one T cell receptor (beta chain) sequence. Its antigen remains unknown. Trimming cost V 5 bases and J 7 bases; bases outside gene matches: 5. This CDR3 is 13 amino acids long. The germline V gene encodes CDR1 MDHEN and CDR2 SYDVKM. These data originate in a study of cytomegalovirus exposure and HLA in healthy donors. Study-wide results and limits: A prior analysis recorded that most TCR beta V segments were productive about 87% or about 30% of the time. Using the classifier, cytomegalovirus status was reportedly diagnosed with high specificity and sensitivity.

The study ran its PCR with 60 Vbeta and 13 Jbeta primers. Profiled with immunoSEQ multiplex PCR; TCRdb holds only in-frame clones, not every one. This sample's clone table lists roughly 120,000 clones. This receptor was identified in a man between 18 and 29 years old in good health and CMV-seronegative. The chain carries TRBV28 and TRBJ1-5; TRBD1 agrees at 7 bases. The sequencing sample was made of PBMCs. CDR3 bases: TGTGCCAGCAGTCCTCCGGACAGGCAGCCCCAGCATTTT. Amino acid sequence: CASSPPDRQPQHF.